A single sample gave rise to the 21 T cell receptor beta chains below, sequenced in a study of cytomegalovirus exposure and HLA in healthy donors. 60 Vbeta and 13 Jbeta primers were used in PCR. Libraries were prepared by immunoSEQ multiplex PCR; TCRdb keeps only in-frame clonotypes and omits some of them. In the table there are 120,000 or so clones, about 86% of which are singletons. Sequencing was done on a sample of PBMCs. Every receptor here comes from a man aged 40-49 years in good health and CMV-seronegative.

The chain uses TRBV19 and TRBJ2-5; perhaps TRBD2 as D (5 bases). From germline, CDR1 is LNHDA and CDR2 SQIVND (reference sequence). The V and J ends lost 3 bases and 7 bases respectively, with 6 bases between them. CDR3 size: 11 residues. CDR3 in amino acids: CASSIEGTQYF. CDR3 nucleotide sequence: TGTGCCAGTAGTATCGAGGGGACCCAGTACTTC.

This clone was counted only a few times. The chain has TRBV18 and TRBJ1-1; 7 bases are shared with TRBD1. This CDR3 is 16 amino acids long. The V segment lost 8 bases and the J segment 1 base; nucleotides outside the gene matches: 13. In germline, CDR1 is KGHSH, CDR2 LQKENI. CDR3 sequence (DNA): TGTGCCAGCCTTTCCGGGGGACAGACCTCGAACACTGAAGCTTTCTTT. The encoded protein is CASLSGGQTSNTEAFF.

The CDR3 DNA reads TGTGCCAGCAGCTTGACTAGCCAAGAGACCCAGTACTTC. Its translation: CASSLTSQETQYF. This rearrangement joins TRBV11-3 to TRBJ2-5; perhaps TRBD2 as D (6 bases). Germline assignment: CDR1 SGHNT and CDR2 YENEEA. With 3 bases removed from V and 1 base from J, the gap between germline ends came to 6 bases. This CDR3 is 13 amino acids long.

CDR3 residues: CARSNRQGEKLFF. The DNA for the CDR3 is TGTGCCAGAAGCAACCGACAGGGGGAAAAACTGTTTTTT. The J gene is TRBJ1-4, the V gene TRBV5-3, with TRBD1 matching over 8 bases. TRBV5-3 is assigned to the ORF class and has an uncertain function. V gave up 4 bases and J gave up 8 bases; unmatched junction bases: 4. The CDR3 is 13 amino acids.

This rearrangement joins TRBV4-2 to TRBJ1-3; D is perhaps TRBD1 (6 bases). The CDR3 loop spans 16 amino acids. Germline-derived CDR1 and CDR2 are LGHNA and YNFKEQ. Trimming stripped 3 bases from V and 0 bases from J, with 12 bases between. DNA of the CDR3: TGTGCCAGCAGCCAGTTTAGACAGGACTCTGGAAACACCATATATTTT. It encodes CASSQFRQDSGNTIYF.

This rearrangement joins TRBV5-4 to TRBJ1-2; 10 bases match TRBD1. V shed 4 bases, J shed 6 bases, and the junction held 12 bases outside the gene matches. Germline V gives CDR1 SGHNT, CDR2 YYREEE (reference sequence). The CDR3 is 16 residues long. The CDR3 region has the DNA TGTGCCAGCAGCCCATCTCTCGGACAGGGGGGAAATGGCTACACCTTC. Encoded protein: CASSPSLGQGGNGYTF.

The rearrangement joins TRBV18 to TRBJ2-3; weak D call: TRBD1 (5 bases). The V and J ends lost 2 bases and 6 bases respectively, with 6 bases between them. The CDR3 has 12 residues. Germline values: CDR1 KGHSH, CDR2 LQKENI. CDR3 in DNA: TGTGCCAGCTCACCAACAGGTGATACGCAGTATTTT. It translates to CASSPTGDTQYF.

The V and J genes are TRBV5-1 and TRBJ2-1; possible D gene TRBD2, 6 bases. There are 15 residues in the CDR3. CDR1 SGHRS and CDR2 YFSETQ come from the germline V gene. V was trimmed by 2 bases and J by 3 bases, leaving 12 bases between them. As DNA, the CDR3 is TGCGCCAGCAGCTTAGGGCAGGGAGGCTACAATGAGCAGTTCTTC. It codes for CASSLGQGGYNEQFF. The entire variable domain, with the rest obtained from reference TRBV5-1 and TRBJ2-1, is as follows: KAGVTQTPRYLIKTRGQQVTLSCSPISGHRSVSWYQQTPGQGLQFLFEYFSETQRNKGNFPGRFSGRQFSNSRSEMNVSTLELGDSALYLCASSLGQGGYNEQFFGPGTRLTVL.

The CDR3 is CASTAGITRAFF. The DNA of the CDR3 is TGTGCCAGCACAGCCGGGATCACCAGGGCTTTCTTT. This chain uses TRBV28 with TRBJ1-1; no clear D. With 7 bases removed from V and 11 bases from J, the gap between germline ends came to 17 bases. Per germline, CDR1 MDHEN and CDR2 SYDVKM. This CDR3 comprises 12 residues.

The chain employs TRBV5-1 and TRBJ2-3; D is perhaps TRBD1 (6 bases). Germline CDR1 and CDR2: SGHRS and YFSETQ. V was cut by 4 bases and J by 6 bases, with 21 bases left in between. CDR3 length: 16 amino acids. The CDR3 bases are TGCGCCAGCAGCCTGGACAGACCCCCAAGGCCGGATACGCAGTATTTT. Its protein product is CASSLDRPPRPDTQYF. Using reference TRBV5-1 and TRBJ2-3 for the parts outside the CDR3, the full variable domain is KAGVTQTPRYLIKTRGQQVTLSCSPISGHRSVSWYQQTPGQGLQFLFEYFSETQRNKGNFPGRFSGRQFSNSRSEMNVSTLELGDSALYLCASSLDRPPRPDTQYFGPGTRLTVL.

This chain uses TRBV5-4 with TRBJ1-1, with 10 bases that match TRBD1. The CDR3 has 17 residues. J lost 5 bases, V lost 1 base, and 11 bases had no gene match. Germline CDR1 reads SGHNT; CDR2 reads YYREEE (reference sequence). CDR3 DNA sequence: TGTGCCAGCAGCTTGAGACCGCCGGGACAGGGGATGACTGAAGCTTTCTTT. It codes for CASSLRPPGQGMTEAFF.

The chain recombines TRBV9 with TRBJ2-3; 16 bases fit TRBD2. CDR1 is SGDLS, CDR2 YYNGEE, per germline. The CDR3 is 18 residues long. V shed 4 bases, J shed 0 bases, and the junction held 5 bases outside the gene matches. CDR3 residues: CASSHGTSGGASTDTQYF. CDR3 sequence (DNA): TGTGCCAGCAGCCACGGGACTAGCGGGGGGGCTAGCACAGATACGCAGTATTTT.

This rearrangement joins TRBV9 to TRBJ1-2; no definite D call. The CDR3 runs 14 residues. The ends were cut back, 0 bases at V and 4 bases at J, with 10 bases in the middle. Germline V CDR1 and CDR2: SGDLS, YYNGEE. The CDR3 sequence is CASSVGEGRYGYTF. The CDR3 DNA reads TGTGCCAGCAGCGTAGGGGAGGGCCGCTATGGCTACACCTTC.

This clone was detected once. This rearrangement joins TRBV7-2 to TRBJ1-5; a weak D match, TRBD1 (5 bases). This CDR3 is 14 amino acids long. Trimming removed 4 bases from V and 7 bases from J, with 14 bases in between. Germline V CDR1 and CDR2: SGHTA, FQGNSA. The CDR3 loop is CASSSQGGGQPQHF. The CDR3 nucleotides are TGTGCCAGCAGCTCTCAGGGAGGAGGACAGCCCCAGCATTTT.

The chain recombines TRBV11-2 with TRBJ2-1, with D maybe TRBD2 (7 bases). CDR3 length: 15 amino acids. V lost 3 bases and J 10 bases, leaving 19 bases between the germline ends. Germline V gene data show CDR1 as SGHAT and CDR2 as FQNNGV. The DNA for the CDR3 is TGTGCCAGCAGCTTCGCGGGGGCCGGTCCTTACGAGCAGTTCTTC. Its translation: CASSFAGAGPYEQFF.

The rearrangement links TRBV5-6 to TRBJ2-2; D is uncertain. Germline loops: CDR1 SGHDT, CDR2 YYEEEE. This CDR3 region has 14 residues. V was shortened by 2 bases and J by 5 bases, with 10 bases between the two germline ends. CDR3 amino acids: CASSFRSRTGELFF. The DNA of the CDR3 is TGTGCCAGCAGCTTTAGGAGTCGGACCGGGGAGCTGTTTTTT.

V and J are TRBV7-9 and TRBJ2-1; D is undetermined. This CDR3 is built from 12 residues. Germline V gene lookup returns CDR1 SEHNR and CDR2 FQNEAQ (reference sequence). V shed 5 bases and J shed 4 bases, with 6 bases lying between them. This chain's CDR3 is CASSQEYNEQFF. The DNA of the CDR3 is TGTGCCAGCAGCCAAGAGTACAATGAGCAGTTCTTC.

V usage is TRBV7-2 and J usage is TRBJ2-5, with D tentatively TRBD2 (7 bases). CDR1 SGHTA and CDR2 FQGNSA come from the germline V gene. The CDR3 is made up of 15 amino acids. V lost 6 bases to trimming and J lost 1 base, with 15 bases between them. The CDR3 nucleotides read TGTGCCAGCAGATCCGGGGGGCGGGTCCAAGAGACCCAGTACTTC. Protein: CASRSGGRVQETQYF.

The V and J genes are TRBV13 and TRBJ1-5, with 7 bases identical to TRBD1. The CDR3 covers 14 residues. The germline gives CDR1 PRHDT, CDR2 FYEKMQ (reference sequence). The V segment lost 0 bases and the J segment 6 bases; nucleotides outside the gene matches: 2. CDR3 region: CASSLGTGFQPQHF. The DNA for the CDR3 is TGTGCCAGCAGCTTAGGGACAGGGTTTCAGCCCCAGCATTTT.

The rearrangement joins TRBV27 to TRBJ1-2; tentative D call: TRBD1 (6 bases). The length of the CDR3 is 17 residues. V lost 5 bases and J 8 bases, leaving 27 bases between the germline ends. The V gene's germline CDR1 is MNHEY and CDR2 SMNVEV (reference sequence). CDR3 sequence (DNA): TGTGCCAGCAGTCCAATCCGGCAACAGGGAGCCGTGGGCGGCTACACCTTC. Encoded protein: CASSPIRQQGAVGGYTF.

The V gene is TRBV5-1, the J gene TRBJ1-3, with D perhaps matching TRBD1 (5 bases). CDR1 is SGHRS, CDR2 YFSETQ, per germline. The CDR3 is made up of 14 amino acids. V was trimmed by 4 bases and J by 3 bases, leaving 11 bases between them. In DNA, the CDR3 is TGCGCCAGCAGCAGGGGATTTGGTGGAAACACCATATATTTT. Translated, it gives CASSRGFGGNTIYF.